This TCR beta chain is from a study of OX40 agonist ivuxolimab in advanced cancers. Across the study: The group had a mean age of around 60 years, ranged from 23 to 79, and was 82.7% male. One hepatocellular carcinoma and a couple of cutaneous melanoma patients partially responded.

The ends were cut back, 1 base at V and 4 bases at J, with 8 bases in the middle. The CDR3 has 14 amino acids. CDR1 is MNHNS, CDR2 SASEGT, per germline. The table came from immunoSEQ multiplex PCR; TCRdb's copy has only in-frame clones and leaves some out. The sample shows some 44,000 clones, more than 75% of them seen only once. The chain joins TRBV6-1 to TRBJ2-1; either TRBD1 or TRBD2 may supply D (5 bases each). Here the sequenced sample was CD4+ or CD8+ T cells sorted from blood, taken in a trial of the OX40 agonist ivuxolimab. The TCR comes from an adult with an advanced solid tumor such as melanoma, head and neck, liver or kidney cancer. The CDR3 bases are TGTGCCAGCAGTGAAGTCAGGGAGTACAATGAGCAGTTCTTC. Protein: CASSEVREYNEQFF.